The clone carrying this T cell receptor (beta chain) has a handful of counts. The sample belongs to a study of metastatic and nonmetastatic thyroid tumors. After removal of 5 bases from V and 2 bases from J, the junction contained 6 bases not matched to a gene. CDR1 is SGHTA, CDR2 FQGTGA, per germline. The CDR3 spans 16 residues. TCRdb reanalyzed the PCR reads with MiXCR. The sample consists of tens of thousands of clones, approximately 34% of them appearing once. Before thyroid surgery, none of the patients had received any treatment. The TCR sequence derives from a female donor with papillary thyroid cancer or a benign thyroid nodule (not recorded which). Some clones in this sample may be carry-over from other donors' samples. The sequenced material came from tumor tissue. This chain links TRBV7-3 with TRBJ2-3; TRBD2 matches 11 bases. The CDR3 nucleotides read TGTGCCAGCAGCCCGGTAGCGGGAGGGACCACAGATACGCAGTATTTT. Encoded protein: CASSPVAGGTTDTQYF.